This section outlines one T cell receptor (beta chain) sequence together with its context. Losses at the gene ends were 7 bases for V and 1 base for J; bases not matched to a gene: 6. Looked up from germline, CDR1 is LNHDA and CDR2 is SQIVND (reference sequence). This CDR3 is 14 amino acids long. The sample comes from a study of T-cell reconstitution after alpha-beta-depleted transplantation in children. Construction of the TCRbeta library involved unique molecular identifiers. TCRdb re-called the PCR reads through MiXCR, storing one row per CDR3 protein. The data hold about 180,000 distinct CDR3 sequences, with approximately 12% observed a single time.

The sample was PBMCs, taken before TCRalphabeta/CD19-depleted stem cell transplant. This chain connects TRBV19 to TRBJ2-5, with TRBD2 matching 7 bases. The receptor comes from a boy between 2 and 10 years old with acute myeloid leukemia, due to receive a stem cell transplant. In nucleotides, the CDR3 is TGTGCCAGTAATCCCGGGAGGAGCCAAGAGACCCAGTACTTC. This encodes CASNPGRSQETQYF.